One and the same sample provided the 14 T cell receptor beta chains below, sequenced in a study of shared clonotypes between healthy human individuals. Positive CCR7 selection of CD45RO-negative cells yielded the naive CD8 cells, and terminally differentiated effector memory CD45RA+ cells were excluded. Measured with immunoSEQ multiplex PCR; TCRdb has only the in-frame clones, and not every one. The sample records hundreds of thousands of clones, 90% to 95% being singletons. Input material: naive CD8+ T cells sorted from blood. The source of these receptors is a man under 40 in good health.

The chain is built from TRBV4-1 and TRBJ2-1; D is unresolved. V was pared by 0 bases and J by 11 bases, with 8 bases between. Germline V gives CDR1 MGHRA, CDR2 YSYEKL. The CDR3 is 12 amino acids. CDR3 nucleotide sequence: TGCGCCAGCAGCCAAGAGAGCGAGCAGCAGTTCTTC. This codes for CASSQESEQQFF.

V usage is TRBV10-2 and J usage is TRBJ2-3; D possibly corresponds to TRBD2 (6 bases). Germline V gives CDR1 WSHSY, CDR2 SAAADI. The V end was cut by 2 bases, the J end by 1 base, with 16 bases between. This CDR3 is 17 amino acids long. CDR3 nucleotides: TGCGCCAGCAGTGAGCCCCCGACTAGTTCACGCACAGATACGCAGTATTTT. Its translation: CASSEPPTSSRTDTQYF.

In regard to this clone: The same CDR3 arises from other DNA sequences in this sample as well. The chain combines TRBV5-4 with TRBJ2-7; D unclear. The CDR3 loop spans 12 amino acids. Trimming took 0 bases from V and 2 from J, leaving 3 bases between them. Looked up from germline, CDR1 is SGHNT and CDR2 is YYREEE (reference sequence). The CDR3 reads CASSLGTYEQYF. CDR3 bases: TGTGCCAGCAGCTTGGGTACCTACGAGCAGTACTTC.

The CDR3 here is CASSHPDFLRPDSGELFF. In nucleotides, the CDR3 is TGCGCCAGCAGTCATCCCGATTTCCTACGTCCTGATAGCGGGGAGCTGTTTTTT. The chain carries TRBV23-1 and TRBJ2-2; D gene uncertain. TRBV23-1 is an ORF for which the function is uncertain. V was shortened by 3 bases and J by 7 bases, with 24 bases between the two germline ends. This CDR3 spans 18 amino acids.

The chain has TRBV5-1 and TRBJ1-1, with TRBD1 matching 7 bases. Germline CDR1 is SGHRS and CDR2 is YFSETQ. CDR3 length: 14 amino acids. V dropped 3 bases and J dropped 3; count of bases not matched to a gene: 5. Here the CDR3 DNA reads TGCGCCAGCAGCTCGGGGGACAGCGACACTGAAGCTTTCTTT. Residues: CASSSGDSDTEAFF.

This chain links TRBV28 with TRBJ2-1; tentatively, D is TRBD1 (6 bases). Germline CDR1 MDHEN, CDR2 SYDVKM. Trimming cost V 3 bases and J 5 bases, with 11 bases left between them. The CDR3 is 14 amino acids. CDR3 DNA sequence: TGTGCCAGCAGTTTGGTGGGGGCAGACAATGAGCAGTTCTTC. This sequence encodes CASSLVGADNEQFF.

The V call is TRBV6-5, the J call TRBJ1-4, with D possibly TRBD1 on 6 matching bases. This CDR3 comprises 14 residues. The V end was cut by 6 bases, the J end by 8 bases, with 16 bases between. The germline V gene has CDR1 MNHEY and CDR2 SVGAGI. CDR3 DNA: TGTGCCAGCAGCCGCACAGGGACCGAAGAAAAACTGTTTTTT. Protein: CASSRTGTEEKLFF.

Written as DNA, the CDR3 is TGTGCCACCAGCAGACCCCGCCGCGAGATGGGCCCCACAGATACGCAGTATTTT. This translates into CATSRPRREMGPTDTQYF. The chain joins TRBV15 to TRBJ2-3; no firm D call. Per the germline V gene, CDR1 is LNHNV and CDR2 is YYDKDF (reference sequence). The CDR3 has 18 amino acids. V lost 2 bases to trimming and J lost 2 bases, with 20 bases between them.

The rearrangement joins TRBV29-1 to TRBJ1-2; 7 bases align to TRBD1. Unmatched junction bases numbered 5, after V lost 4 bases and J lost 0 bases. Looked up from germline, CDR1 is SQVTM and CDR2 is ANQGSEA. The CDR3 totals 14 residues. The DNA of the CDR3 is TGCAGCGTTGCCGGGACAGAGTCTAACTATGGCTACACCTTC. It is translated as CSVAGTESNYGYTF.

This clone occurred once. The chain's CDR3 is CASSPSLGGAYEQYF. The CDR3 region has the DNA TGTGCCAGCAGTCCAAGCCTGGGCGGCGCCTACGAGCAGTACTTC. This sequence joins TRBV28 and TRBJ2-7, with D unclear. This CDR3 is built from 15 residues. Between the trimmed V and J ends, which lost 5 bases and 2 bases, there was a span of 16 bases. From germline, CDR1 is MDHEN and CDR2 SYDVKM.

The chain has TRBV28 and TRBJ1-1; D is unresolved. CDR3 length equals 15 residues. Trimming left V 1 base short and J 3 bases short, with 12 bases between. CDR1 MDHEN and CDR2 SYDVKM come from the germline V gene. The DNA for the CDR3 is TGTGCCAGCAGTTTATTCGGACGGACCGACACTGAAGCTTTCTTT. Protein product: CASSLFGRTDTEAFF.

The V gene is TRBV28, the J gene TRBJ2-7; 7 positions agree with TRBD1. Trimming took 7 bases from V and 3 from J; bases not matched to a gene: 6. There are 13 residues in the CDR3. CDR1 and CDR2 from the germline V gene are MDHEN and SYDVKM. The CDR3 region is CASNSRQGYEQYF. As DNA, the CDR3 is TGTGCCAGCAACTCTAGACAGGGCTACGAGCAGTACTTC. The full variable domain, with the rest looked up from reference TRBV28 and TRBJ2-7, is DVKVTQSSRYLVKRTGEKVFLECVQDMDHENMFWYRQDPGLGLRLIYFSYDVKMKEKGDIPEGYSVSREKKERFSLILESASTNQTSMYLCASNSRQGYEQYFGPGTRLTVT.

The J gene is TRBJ2-1, the V gene TRBV5-6; TRBD2 agrees at 8 bases. After removal of 4 bases from V and 6 bases from J, the junction contained 9 bases not matched to a gene. The germline gives CDR1 SGHDT, CDR2 YYEEEE. The CDR3 length is 15 residues. This CDR3 reads CASSVDSSGSNEQFF. The CDR3 nucleotides read TGTGCCAGCAGCGTAGATTCTAGCGGGTCCAATGAGCAGTTCTTC.

The CDR3 coding sequence is TGTGCCAGCAGTTTAATAGCGCCTACCTCAACCTACGAGCAGTACTTC. Translating gives CASSLIAPTSTYEQYF. This chain links TRBV27 with TRBJ2-7; weak D call: TRBD2 (5 bases). V lost 2 bases, J lost 2 bases, and 16 bases lay in between. From germline, CDR1 is MNHEY and CDR2 SMNVEV (reference sequence). This CDR3 region has 16 residues.